What follows describes a single TCR beta chain. The data belong to a study of long-term antiretroviral therapy in people with HIV. Study summary: There is a gap of about a decade between the earliest samples and the later 2015 immediate-ART recommendation.

The CDR3 extends over 14 amino acids. Germline-derived CDR1 and CDR2 are SGHAT and FQNNGV. Trimming removed 1 base from V and 3 bases from J, with 10 bases in between. Each HIV-infected participant was given treatment in the United States. Going into DNA extraction, samples held roughly 0.85-11 million cryopreserved PBMC. With survey level as its setting, the immunoSEQ assay was v3.0. Sequencing was performed with immunoSEQ multiplex PCR; in TCRdb, only in-frame clones are kept and a portion is missing. Here the sample spans around 21,000 clones, 82% being singletons. The chain carries TRBV11-2 and TRBJ2-7; perhaps TRBD1 as D (6 bases). The sequence was obtained from a man aged 50-59 years with HIV. Sequenced material: unsorted PBMCs, taken at the start of antiretroviral therapy. CDR3 coding DNA: TGTGCCAGCAGCTTAGGTACAGGGAGCTACGAGCAGTACTTC. It is translated as CASSLGTGSYEQYF.